What follows are 8 T cell receptor beta chains derived from one specimen sequenced in a study of cytomegalovirus exposure and HLA in healthy donors. Profiling relied on immunoSEQ multiplex PCR, and the TCRdb table lists in-frame clones only, not all of them. The repertoire holds approximately 180,000 clones, with roughly 83% as singletons. Sequenced sample: PBMCs. These receptor sequences come from a woman between 18 and 30 years old in good health and CMV-seronegative.

This clone has only a few counts. This rearrangement joins TRBV6-1 to TRBJ2-2, with TRBD2 as a possible D gene (5 bases). Germline loops: CDR1 MNHNS, CDR2 SASEGT. Trimming took off 8 bases at V and 6 bases at J, with 16 bases between the two ends. This CDR3 has 14 residues. CDR3 region: CASQEGSTAGELFF. The CDR3 DNA reads as TGTGCCAGCCAAGAGGGCAGTACCGCCGGGGAGCTGTTTTTT.

There are a few counts of this clone. V gene TRBV5-4 combines with J gene TRBJ2-7, with TRBD1 matching 12 bases. The germline CDR1 and CDR2 sequences are SGHNT and YYREEE (reference sequence). This CDR3 has 15 residues. The trim removed 4 bases at V and 6 bases at J, leaving 8 bases unmatched. This chain's CDR3 is CASSRGAGQGAEQYF. In DNA form, the CDR3 reads TGTGCCAGCAGCCGGGGAGCGGGACAGGGGGCCGAGCAGTACTTC.

J is TRBJ2-7 and V is TRBV23-1; 8 nucleotides line up with TRBD1. TRBV23-1 is classed as an ORF, of uncertain function. V dropped 4 bases and J dropped 5; count of bases not matched to a gene: 7. The CDR3 covers 14 residues. The CDR3 loop is CASSPRTGKDEQYF. Written as DNA, the CDR3 is TGCGCCAGCAGTCCCCGGACAGGGAAGGACGAGCAGTACTTC.

This sequence joins TRBV15 and TRBJ2-1; TRBD2 matches at 10 bases. V shed 1 base and J 2 bases; nucleotides not matched to a gene: 11. Germline CDR1 LNHNV, CDR2 YYDKDF (reference sequence). The CDR3 spans 19 residues. The CDR3 nucleotides are TGTGCCACCAGCAGAGTTCCCGAGACTAGCGGGTTAACCTACAATGAGCAGTTCTTC. Its protein is CATSRVPETSGLTYNEQFF.

The chain combines TRBV2 with TRBJ1-1; D call uncertain. Looked up from germline, CDR1 is SNHLY and CDR2 is FYNNEI. This CDR3 has 13 residues. Trimming left V 8 bases short and J 1 base short, with 11 bases between. The CDR3 reads CASCTSRNTEAFF. In DNA form, the CDR3 reads TGTGCCAGCTGCACCTCTAGGAACACTGAAGCTTTCTTT.

The chain carries TRBV11-2 and TRBJ2-3; TRBD2 matches 9 bases. The J segment lost 1 base and the V segment lost 5 bases, leaving 4 bases of the junction unmatched. CDR1 is SGHAT and CDR2 is FQNNGV in the germline V gene. This CDR3 is 15 amino acids long. CDR3 DNA: TGTGCCAGCAGCCTCAGACTAGCGGGCACAGATACGCAGTATTTT. This gives the protein CASSLRLAGTDTQYF. The complete variable domain, with remaining parts taken from reference TRBV11-2 and TRBJ2-3, reads EAGVAQSPRYKIIEKRQSVAFWCNPISGHATLYWYQQILGQGPKLLIQFQNNGVVDDSQLPKDRFSAERLKGVDSTLKIQPAKLEDSAVYLCASSLRLAGTDTQYFGPGTRLTVL.

This rearrangement joins TRBV7-8 to TRBJ2-7; TRBD2 is a possible D gene (6 bases). The germline V and J ends were trimmed by 6 bases and 4 bases, with 22 bases remaining between them. CDR1 is SGHVS, CDR2 FQNEAQ, per germline. The CDR3 runs to 16 residues. CDR3 residues: CASRRFVLGGDYEQYF. The CDR3 DNA reads as TGTGCCAGCAGGCGATTTGTGTTGGGGGGAGATTACGAGCAGTACTTC.

This clone was counted between two and nine times. For the CDR3, the DNA is TGCAGCGTGACCGGGACAGGGGATTGGCAGCCCCAGCATTTT. It yields the protein CSVTGTGDWQPQHF. This sequence joins TRBV29-1 and TRBJ1-5; the match to TRBD1 covers 10 bases. Germline CDR1 and CDR2: SQVTM and ANQGSEA. V lost 6 bases and J lost 7; bases outside the gene matches: 9. This CDR3 has 14 amino acids. The full variable domain, rest sourced from reference TRBV29-1 and TRBJ1-5, is SAVISQKPSRDICQRGTSLTIQCQVDSQVTMMFWYRQQPGQSLTLIATANQGSEATYESGFVIDKFPISRPNLTFSTLTVSNMSPEDSSIYLCSVTGTGDWQPQHFGDGTRLSIL.